Shown below are 27 T cell receptor beta chains from a single sample sequenced in a study of blood T cell repertoires in COVID-19. Using immunoSEQ multiplex PCR, the repertoire was profiled, and TCRdb retains in-frame clones only, with some absent. The sample includes 110,000 or so clones, approximately 80% of them seen just once. The sample taken for sequencing was peripheral blood. The receptors stem from a man aged 50 to 60 with acute or convalescent COVID-19.

The rearrangement joins TRBV27 to TRBJ1-5; 8 positions match TRBD1. The ends lost 10 bases at V and 5 bases at J; junction bases unmatched: 10. Germline-derived CDR1 and CDR2 are MNHEY and SMNVEV (reference sequence). The CDR3 consists of 14 residues. CDR3 coding DNA: TGTGCCACTCGACAGGGGCCCTCATATCAGCCCCAGCATTTT. It encodes CATRQGPSYQPQHF.

The chain uses TRBV5-1 and TRBJ1-1; possibly TRBD1 for D (5 bases). There are 15 residues in the CDR3. The V and J ends lost 4 bases and 5 bases respectively, with 18 bases between them. The germline CDR1 and CDR2 sequences are SGHRS and YFSETQ. The CDR3, as DNA: TGCGCCAGCAGCCCCGGTCGCAGGGTGGGGACTGAAGCTTTCTTT. Translating it yields CASSPGRRVGTEAFF.

V gene TRBV7-2 combines with J gene TRBJ1-4; D not resolved. Germline-derived CDR1 and CDR2 are SGHTA and FQGNSA. The CDR3 is 15 residues long. V lost 1 base, J lost 1 base, and 7 bases lay in between. The CDR3 sequence is CASSLVRGTNEKLFF. CDR3 nucleotide sequence: TGTGCCAGCAGCTTAGTCCGGGGAACTAATGAAAAACTGTTTTTT.

The chain is built from TRBV5-6 and TRBJ2-1; 7 nucleotides line up with TRBD2. V lost 4 bases, J lost 14 bases, and 6 bases stayed unmatched. The germline V gene encodes CDR1 SGHDT and CDR2 YYEEEE. The CDR3 length is 11 residues. The CDR3 loop reads CASSGLSGEFF. The CDR3 nucleotides read TGTGCCAGCAGCGGATTAAGCGGGGAGTTCTTC.

The chain couples TRBV4-1 to TRBJ2-1, with TRBD2 matching over 13 bases. Germline V gene lookup returns CDR1 MGHRA and CDR2 YSYEKL. V shed 4 bases and J 14 bases; nucleotides not matched to a gene: 5. CDR3 length equals 13 residues. CDR3 protein: CASSPGLAGEEFF. The CDR3 region has the DNA TGCGCCAGCAGCCCCGGACTAGCGGGGGAGGAGTTCTTC.

The rearrangement uses TRBV3-1 (or the pseudogene TRBV3-2) and TRBJ1-1, with 7 bases identical to TRBD1. CDR3 length equals 15 residues. Germline assignment: CDR1 LGHDT and CDR2 YNNKEL (reference sequence). The J segment lost 0 bases and the V segment lost 4 bases, leaving 5 bases of the junction unmatched. CDR3 bases: TGTGCCAGCAGCCGTATGGGACAGATGAACACTGAAGCTTTCTTT. This encodes CASSRMGQMNTEAFF.

The chain has TRBV28 and TRBJ1-5, with D tentatively TRBD1 (5 bases). This CDR3 contains 17 residues. The V end was cut by 4 bases, the J end by 2 bases, with 18 bases between. Germline CDR1 is MDHEN and CDR2 is SYDVKM. In nucleotides, the CDR3 is TGTGCCAGCAGTTCGCCCGTGGGGCTTGGGGGCAATCAGCCCCAGCATTTT. Amino acids: CASSSPVGLGGNQPQHF.

The V call is TRBV18, the J call TRBJ2-7; TRBD1 might be the D (6 bases). CDR1 and CDR2 from the germline V gene are KGHSH and LQKENI. The ends were cut back, 3 bases at V and 3 bases at J, with 9 bases in the middle. This CDR3 has 13 residues. The CDR3 sequence is CASSPPQGYEQYF. The CDR3 coding sequence is TGTGCCAGCTCACCGCCACAGGGCTACGAGCAGTACTTC.

This chain joins TRBV3-1 (or the pseudogene TRBV3-2) and TRBJ2-2; the match to TRBD2 covers 9 bases. Trimming took 3 bases from V and 0 from J; bases not matched to a gene: 5. CDR1 is LGHDT, CDR2 YNNKEL, per germline (reference sequence). The CDR3 is made up of 17 amino acids. CDR3 nucleotide sequence: TGTGCCAGCAGCCACGAGCGGGGGGACACGAACACCGGGGAGCTGTTTTTT. Translated: CASSHERGDTNTGELFF.

V usage is TRBV10-3 and J usage is TRBJ2-1; 9 bases line up with TRBD2. Trimming removed 5 bases from V and 6 bases from J; junction bases left unmatched: 17. Looked up from germline, CDR1 is ENHRY and CDR2 is SYGVKD. The CDR3 has 18 residues. The CDR3 DNA reads TGTGCCATCAGTAAGTACAAAAGGACTAGCGTCGATTCCAATGAGCAGTTCTTC. This encodes CAISKYKRTSVDSNEQFF.

This clone was picked up a small number of times. The rearrangement links TRBV7-7 to TRBJ1-1; no firm D call. The CDR3 spans 13 residues. V lost 3 bases and J lost 0, with 5 bases in between. Germline values: CDR1 SSHAT, CDR2 FNYEAQ (reference sequence). The CDR3 nucleotides read TGTGCCAGCAGCTTGAGCCTGAACACTGAAGCTTTCTTT. It specifies CASSLSLNTEAFF. Full variable domain (rest looked up from reference TRBV7-7 and TRBJ1-1): GAGVSQSPRYKVTKRGQDVTLRCDPISSHATLYWYQQALGQGPEFLTYFNYEAQPDKSGLPSDRFSAERPEGSISTLTIQRTEQRDSAMYRCASSLSLNTEAFFGQGTRLTVV.

The genes are TRBV9 and TRBJ1-4; the D gene is possibly TRBD1 (5 bases). The CDR3 is 16 amino acids. Trimming removed 0 bases at V and 8 bases at J, with 17 bases between. Germline V gene data show CDR1 as SGDLS and CDR2 as YYNGEE. The CDR3 spells CASSVERGRMGEKLFF. CDR3 DNA: TGTGCCAGCAGCGTAGAAAGGGGCAGAATGGGGGAAAAACTGTTTTTT. The entire variable domain, with the rest obtained from reference TRBV9 and TRBJ1-4, is as follows: DSGVTQTPKHLITATGQRVTLRCSPRSGDLSVYWYQQSLDQGLQFLIQYYNGEERAKGNILERFSAQQFPDLHSELNLSSLELGDSALYFCASSVERGRMGEKLFFGSGTQLSVL.

This chain joins TRBV28 and TRBJ1-2, with 7 bases fitting TRBD1. Germline CDR1 MDHEN, CDR2 SYDVKM. The trim removed 4 bases at V and 6 bases at J, leaving 5 bases unmatched. The CDR3 runs to 13 residues. The CDR3 loop is CASSYPGTDGYTF. The CDR3 coding sequence is TGTGCCAGCAGTTACCCCGGGACAGATGGCTACACCTTC.

The CDR3 DNA reads as TGCGCCAGCAGCCAACCGGGACTCACCACCGGGGAGCTGTTTTTT. Translation gives CASSQPGLTTGELFF. The V and J genes are TRBV4-1 and TRBJ2-2; TRBD2 is a possible D gene (6 bases). The CDR3 runs to 15 residues. Trimming left V 2 bases short and J 4 bases short, with 11 bases between. Germline V CDR1 and CDR2: MGHRA, YSYEKL.

The V call is TRBV5-1, the J call TRBJ2-3, with 7 positions matching TRBD2. V shed 6 bases, J shed 1 base, and the junction held 11 bases outside the gene matches. The V gene's germline CDR1 is SGHRS and CDR2 YFSETQ. The CDR3 spans 16 residues. The CDR3 reads CASNSLAGDGTDTQYF. CDR3 nucleotides: TGCGCCAGCAACAGTCTGGCGGGAGACGGCACAGATACGCAGTATTTT. The complete variable domain, with remaining parts taken from reference TRBV5-1 and TRBJ2-3, reads KAGVTQTPRYLIKTRGQQVTLSCSPISGHRSVSWYQQTPGQGLQFLFEYFSETQRNKGNFPGRFSGRQFSNSRSEMNVSTLELGDSALYLCASNSLAGDGTDTQYFGPGTRLTVL.

V is TRBV20-1 and J is TRBJ2-3; TRBD2 aligns across 7 bases. The CDR3 has 13 residues. Unmatched junction bases numbered 4, after V lost 3 bases and J lost 4 bases. The germline V gene encodes CDR1 DFQATT and CDR2 SNEGSKA (reference sequence). In nucleotides, the CDR3 is TGCAGTGCTAGTTGGGGGGGGGCAGATACGCAGTATTTT. This gives the protein CSASWGGADTQYF.

The genes are TRBV6-5 and TRBJ1-1; a weak D match, TRBD1 (5 bases). Per germline, CDR1 MNHEY and CDR2 SVGAGI. This CDR3 has 16 amino acids. The V gene lost 3 bases and the J gene lost 1 base, with 15 bases spanning the gap. The DNA for the CDR3 is TGTGCCAGCAGTTATACTTTGGGGGGGACGAACACTGAAGCTTTCTTT. As protein: CASSYTLGGTNTEAFF.

The CDR3 DNA reads as TGTGCCGCCCCAGGGGCGACGAACACCGGGGAGCTGTTTTTT. As protein: CAAPGATNTGELFF. The chain recombines TRBV30 with TRBJ2-2, with D possibly matching TRBD1 (6 bases). V shed 8 bases and J shed 0 bases, with 13 bases lying between them. CDR1 and CDR2 from the germline V gene are GTSNPN and SVGIG (reference sequence). The CDR3 extends over 14 amino acids.

This clone has just one count. The genes are TRBV19 and TRBJ1-5; the D is unclear. The CDR3 runs to 16 residues. Trimming removed 5 bases at V and 1 base at J, with 15 bases between. CDR1 and CDR2 from the germline V gene are LNHDA and SQIVND (reference sequence). The CDR3 DNA follows: TGTGCCAGTAGTCCTCCTTTGACGGGAAGCAATCAGCCCCAGCATTTT. Translation gives CASSPPLTGSNQPQHF.

The chain employs TRBV9 and TRBJ2-3; D possibly corresponds to TRBD1 (5 bases). CDR3 length equals 14 residues. V lost 2 bases to trimming and J lost 6 bases, with 13 bases between them. Germline CDR1 is SGDLS and CDR2 is YYNGEE. This CDR3 reads CASSVGPVQDTQYF. CDR3 nucleotide sequence: TGTGCCAGCAGCGTGGGGCCTGTGCAGGATACGCAGTATTTT.

The rearrangement links TRBV6-1 to TRBJ1-5; no clear D gene. The CDR3 totals 16 residues. Looked up from germline, CDR1 is MNHNS and CDR2 is SASEGT. Trimming shortened V by 2 bases and J by 6 bases, and 17 bases separated the two germline ends. The CDR3 sequence: CASSEPRGYFGQPQHF. CDR3 sequence (DNA): TGTGCCAGCAGTGAACCAAGAGGGTATTTTGGTCAGCCCCAGCATTTT.

This clone is a singleton in its sample. V and J are TRBV6-1 and TRBJ1-1; TRBD1 might be the D (6 bases). The V end was cut by 0 bases, the J end by 4 bases, with 9 bases between. The V gene's germline CDR1 is MNHNS and CDR2 SASEGT. CDR3 length equals 14 residues. The CDR3 region is CASSEAGGGTEAFF. For the CDR3, the DNA is TGTGCCAGCAGTGAAGCAGGGGGTGGCACTGAAGCTTTCTTT.

V and J are TRBV15 and TRBJ1-6, with D possibly being TRBD1 (5 bases). Trimming pared 5 bases from V and 8 bases from J, leaving 16 bases between. The CDR3 has 15 amino acids. Germline CDR1 and CDR2: LNHNV and YYDKDF (reference sequence). This chain's CDR3 is CATSPVGGLDSPLHF. In nucleotides, the CDR3 is TGTGCCACCAGCCCCGTGGGGGGACTTGATTCACCCCTCCACTTT.

For the CDR3, the DNA is TGTGCCAGCAGCGTAGAACCAGGGGGAAATTCACCCCTCCACTTT. The encoded protein is CASSVEPGGNSPLHF. The chain combines TRBV9 with TRBJ1-6; 7 positions agree with TRBD1. V lost 0 bases to trimming and J lost 7 bases; unmatched junction nucleotides: 4. The CDR3 totals 15 residues. Germline CDR1 reads SGDLS; CDR2 reads YYNGEE.

The rearrangement joins TRBV9 to TRBJ2-7; 8 bases fit TRBD2. The CDR3 covers 14 residues. In germline, CDR1 is SGDLS, CDR2 YYNGEE. J was trimmed by 2 bases and V by 0 bases; bases with no gene match: 1. As DNA, the CDR3 is TGTGCCAGCAGCGTAGCGGGGGGGCCCTACGAGCAGTACTTC. This sequence encodes CASSVAGGPYEQYF.

This sequence joins TRBV2 and TRBJ1-1; 8 positions match TRBD1. The germline gives CDR1 SNHLY, CDR2 FYNNEI. This CDR3 comprises 13 residues. The ends lost 6 bases at V and 8 bases at J; junction bases unmatched: 8. CDR3 sequence reads: CASSWTGSEEAFF. The CDR3 DNA reads TGTGCCAGCAGCTGGACAGGGTCAGAAGAAGCTTTCTTT.

The chain joins TRBV7-8 to TRBJ2-1; 10 positions match TRBD1. CDR3 size: 14 residues. Losses at the gene ends were 5 bases for V and 5 bases for J; bases not matched to a gene: 3. CDR1 SGHVS and CDR2 FQNEAQ come from the germline V gene. CDR3 protein: CASSPGQGHNEQFF. In nucleotides, the CDR3 is TGTGCCAGCAGCCCGGGACAGGGGCACAATGAGCAGTTCTTC.